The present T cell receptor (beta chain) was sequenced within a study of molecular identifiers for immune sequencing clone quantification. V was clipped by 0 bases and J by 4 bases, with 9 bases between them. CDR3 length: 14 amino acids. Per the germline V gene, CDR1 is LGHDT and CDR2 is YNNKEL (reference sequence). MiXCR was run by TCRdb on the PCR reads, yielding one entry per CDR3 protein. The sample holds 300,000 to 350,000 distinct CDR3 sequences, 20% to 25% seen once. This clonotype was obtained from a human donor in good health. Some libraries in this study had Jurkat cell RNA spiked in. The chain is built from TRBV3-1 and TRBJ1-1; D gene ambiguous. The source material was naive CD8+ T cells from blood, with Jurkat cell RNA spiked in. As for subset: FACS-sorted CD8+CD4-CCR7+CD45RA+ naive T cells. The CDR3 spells CASSQEGLGTEAFF. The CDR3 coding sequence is TGTGCCAGCAGCCAAGAAGGTCTTGGCACTGAAGCTTTCTTT.